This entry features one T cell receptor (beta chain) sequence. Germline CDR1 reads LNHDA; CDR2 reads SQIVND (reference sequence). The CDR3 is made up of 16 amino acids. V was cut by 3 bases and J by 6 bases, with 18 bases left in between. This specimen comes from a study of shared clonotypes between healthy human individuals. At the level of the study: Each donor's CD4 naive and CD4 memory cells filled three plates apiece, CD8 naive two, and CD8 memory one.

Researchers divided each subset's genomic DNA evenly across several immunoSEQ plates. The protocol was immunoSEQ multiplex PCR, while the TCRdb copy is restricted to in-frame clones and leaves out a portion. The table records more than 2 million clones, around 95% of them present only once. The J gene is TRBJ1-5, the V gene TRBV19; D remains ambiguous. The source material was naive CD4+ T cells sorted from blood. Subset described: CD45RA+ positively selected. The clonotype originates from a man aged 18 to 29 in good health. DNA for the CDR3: TGTGCCAGTAGTATGGGCAACAGAGGGAGTGGTCAGCCCCAGCATTTT. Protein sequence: CASSMGNRGSGQPQHF.